The 20 T cell receptor beta chains listed next were all sequenced from one sample in a study of T cell changes during pregnancy in multiple sclerosis. Assay used: immunoSEQ multiplex PCR; TCRdb lists only in-frame clones, some missing. The sample lists some 60,000 clones, less than 90% occurring once. The starting material was CD4+ T cells from peripheral blood mononuclear cells, obtained in the third trimester of pregnancy. These receptors were taken from a female donor with multiple sclerosis, enrolled in a pregnancy study.

This clone was seen ten or more times. The V call is TRBV4-2, the J call TRBJ2-1; TRBD2 agrees at 15 bases. V gave up 2 bases and J gave up 7 bases; unmatched junction bases: 12. The CDR3 length is 19 residues. In germline, CDR1 is LGHNA, CDR2 YNFKEQ. The CDR3 here is CASSQTPPGLAGGPNEQFF. CDR3 bases: TGTGCCAGCAGCCAAACCCCCCCCGGACTAGCGGGAGGGCCAAATGAGCAGTTCTTC.

The genes are TRBV7-9 and TRBJ1-1; TRBD1 might be the D (6 bases). Per the germline V gene, CDR1 is SEHNR and CDR2 is FQNEAQ (reference sequence). V dropped 1 base and J dropped 0 bases, with 15 bases sitting between them. CDR3 length: 17 amino acids. CDR3 in amino acids: CASSLGSGTILNTEAFF. CDR3 nucleotide sequence: TGTGCCAGCAGCTTAGGAAGTGGGACAATACTGAACACTGAAGCTTTCTTT.

This clone occurred a few times. The chain links TRBV9 to TRBJ1-3; no firm D call. Germline CDR1 reads SGDLS; CDR2 reads YYNGEE. Trimming shortened V by 0 bases and J by 0 bases, and 10 bases separated the two germline ends. The CDR3 loop spans 16 amino acids. The CDR3 nucleotides are TGTGCCAGCAGCGTAGGAGGGCGTTCCTCTGGAAACACCATATATTTT. It encodes CASSVGGRSSGNTIYF.

The chain recombines TRBV6-5 with TRBJ1-2; D perhaps matches TRBD1 (5 bases). Trimming shortened V by 2 bases and J by 6 bases, and 16 bases separated the two germline ends. The CDR3 is made up of 15 amino acids. Germline CDR1 MNHEY, CDR2 SVGAGI. CDR3 residues: CASSYGADFSDGYTF. The CDR3 nucleotides read TGTGCCAGCAGTTACGGGGCAGATTTTTCAGATGGCTACACCTTC.

This chain links TRBV7-2 with TRBJ1-1; possibly TRBD1 for D (6 bases). This CDR3 is built from 15 residues. Germline loops: CDR1 SGHTA, CDR2 FQGNSA. Trimming removed 11 bases from V and 4 bases from J, with 23 bases in between. CDR3 DNA sequence: TGTGCCTGCCATAATGTCGGGGGGCTCGGCACTGAAGCTTTCTTT. Its protein is CACHNVGGLGTEAFF.

The rearrangement uses TRBV7-9 and TRBJ2-5, with D possibly TRBD2 on 5 matching bases. CDR1 is SEHNR and CDR2 is FQNEAQ in the germline V gene (reference sequence). This CDR3 has 15 amino acids. The V end was cut by 0 bases, the J end by 2 bases, with 10 bases between. The CDR3 sequence is CASSLAGRGQETQYF. DNA of the CDR3: TGTGCCAGCAGCTTAGCGGGCCGGGGACAAGAGACCCAGTACTTC.

The chain uses TRBV6-5 and TRBJ2-5, with D possibly being TRBD2 (6 bases). Near its end, the DNA agrees better with TRBJ2-7, so the J call may be wrong. Germline lookup yields CDR1 MNHEY and CDR2 SVGAGI. This CDR3 has 15 residues. As DNA, the CDR3 is TGTGCCAGCAGTTACGCGGGACTTTTGAACTACGAGCAGTACTTC. Protein sequence: CASSYAGLLNYEQYF.

CDR3 sequence (DNA): TGTGCCAGCAGTTTATCTTGGCGGGAGGGCCATAGAAGCGAGCAGTTCTTC. Its translation is CASSLSWREGHRSEQFF. The V call is TRBV27, the J call TRBJ2-1; the match to TRBD2 covers 9 bases. Germline values: CDR1 MNHEY, CDR2 SMNVEV (reference sequence). This CDR3 is built from 17 residues. With V trimmed by 0 bases and J by 10 bases, 13 bases remained unmatched.

This clone showed up just once. The CDR3 DNA reads TGTGCCAGCAGTTTATTTTCAGAATCCTATGGCTACACCTTC. This translates into CASSLFSESYGYTF. The chain carries TRBV28 and TRBJ1-2; D is unresolved. The CDR3 has 14 residues. CDR1 is MDHEN and CDR2 is SYDVKM in the germline V gene. Between the trimmed V and J ends, which lost 1 base and 4 bases, there was a span of 10 bases.

This chain connects TRBV6-6 to TRBJ2-3; 8 positions match TRBD2. The germline gives CDR1 MNHNY, CDR2 SVGAGI (reference sequence). The CDR3 covers 13 residues. Germline trimming cut 7 bases from V and 8 bases from J; bases unmatched to any gene: 8. The chain's CDR3 is CASMREAGVTQYF. CDR3 DNA sequence: TGTGCCAGCATGAGGGAAGCGGGAGTTACGCAGTATTTT.

This clone came up once. The V gene is TRBV19, the J gene TRBJ2-7; D is unclear. Germline assignment: CDR1 LNHDA and CDR2 SQIVND (reference sequence). The CDR3 runs to 14 residues. V was cut by 1 base and J by 0 bases, with 7 bases left in between. CDR3 amino acids: CASSIGASSYEQYF. CDR3 DNA: TGTGCCAGTAGTATAGGCGCTAGCTCCTACGAGCAGTACTTC.

This clone was counted between two and nine times. The J gene is TRBJ2-2, the V gene TRBV2, with 8 bases identical to TRBD1. The trim removed 7 bases at V and 7 bases at J, leaving 8 bases unmatched. Germline assignment: CDR1 SNHLY and CDR2 FYNNEI. The CDR3 spans 14 residues. This CDR3 is CASMWQGAGGELFF. The CDR3 DNA reads as TGTGCCAGCATGTGGCAGGGGGCCGGCGGGGAGCTGTTTTTT. Looking up the rest from reference TRBV2 and TRBJ2-2 gives the full variable domain: EPEVTQTPSHQVTQMGQEVILRCVPISNHLYFYWYRQILGQKVEFLVSFYNNEISEKSEIFDDQFSVERPDGSNFTLKIRSTKLEDSAMYFCASMWQGAGGELFFGEGSRLTVL.

J is TRBJ2-7 and V is TRBV2; the D gene is possibly TRBD1 (5 bases). The CDR3 loop spans 13 amino acids. V was clipped by 5 bases and J by 3 bases, with 11 bases between them. CDR1 and CDR2 (germline): SNHLY, FYNNEI. The chain's CDR3 is CASSYDSYYEQYF. In DNA, the CDR3 is TGTGCCAGCAGTTACGACAGCTACTACGAGCAGTACTTC.

The V call is TRBV5-6, the J call TRBJ1-2; 10 positions agree with TRBD1. The CDR3 spans 14 residues. From germline, CDR1 is SGHDT and CDR2 YYEEEE. Trimming removed 4 bases from V and 5 bases from J; junction bases left unmatched: 5. CDR3 residues: CASSAKGQGYGYTF. The CDR3 region has the DNA TGTGCCAGCAGCGCAAAGGGACAGGGGTATGGCTACACCTTC.

The chain joins TRBV5-1 to TRBJ1-5; TRBD1 aligns across 7 bases. CDR3 length: 19 residues. In germline, CDR1 is SGHRS, CDR2 YFSETQ. After removal of 4 bases from V and 3 bases from J, the junction contained 19 bases not matched to a gene. The CDR3 sequence is CASSGGPDPGQRYNQPQHF. CDR3 bases: TGCGCCAGCAGCGGAGGGCCCGATCCGGGACAGAGATACAATCAGCCCCAGCATTTT.

The chain is built from TRBV18 and TRBJ1-1; a possible D gene is TRBD1 (5 bases). Germline V CDR1 and CDR2: KGHSH, LQKENI. The V end lost 1 base, the J end lost 1 base, and 19 bases lay between the germline ends. The CDR3 contains 18 residues. The CDR3 loop reads CASSPRQERGRGNTEAFF. In DNA form, the CDR3 reads TGTGCCAGCTCACCACGGCAGGAGCGAGGAAGGGGGAACACTGAAGCTTTCTTT.

The gene calls are TRBV6-5 and TRBJ2-2, with D tentatively TRBD1 (5 bases). Germline-derived CDR1 and CDR2 are MNHEY and SVGAGI. V gave up 2 bases and J gave up 12 bases, with 7 bases separating them. This CDR3 has 11 amino acids. The CDR3 DNA follows: TGTGCCAGCAGTTACAGGGGTCAGCTGTTTTTT. Its protein is CASSYRGQLFF.

The chain is built from TRBV30 and TRBJ1-2; no definite D call. Germline V gives CDR1 GTSNPN, CDR2 SVGIG (reference sequence). The CDR3 runs 12 residues. Deletions cut 1 base from V and 8 bases from J, with 11 bases between. This chain's CDR3 is CAWSARTGGYTF. Written as DNA, the CDR3 is TGTGCCTGGAGTGCCCGGACTGGAGGCTACACCTTC. Looking up the rest from reference TRBV30 and TRBJ1-2 gives the full variable domain: SQTIHQWPATLVQPVGSPLSLECTVEGTSNPNLYWYRQAAGRGLQLLFYSVGIGQISSEVPQNLSASRPQDRQFILSSKKLLLSDSGFYLCAWSARTGGYTFGSGTRLTVV.

The chain joins TRBV9 to TRBJ1-5, with 10 bases fitting TRBD1. This CDR3 is built from 15 residues. V trimming: 4 bases; J trimming: 4 bases; junction bases outside the gene matches: 5. Germline-derived CDR1 and CDR2 are SGDLS and YYNGEE. CDR3 in amino acids: CASSSGTGDNQPQHF. The CDR3 bases are TGTGCCAGCAGCTCCGGGACAGGGGATAATCAGCCCCAGCATTTT.

This chain links TRBV10-2 with TRBJ2-7, with D tentatively TRBD2 (6 bases). Germline loops: CDR1 WSHSY, CDR2 SAAADI. Trimming took 5 bases from V and 6 from J, leaving 14 bases between them. This CDR3 comprises 13 residues. The CDR3 DNA follows: TGCGCCAGCAGTCGACTAGATGTACGCGAGCAGTACTTC. Protein: CASSRLDVREQYF.